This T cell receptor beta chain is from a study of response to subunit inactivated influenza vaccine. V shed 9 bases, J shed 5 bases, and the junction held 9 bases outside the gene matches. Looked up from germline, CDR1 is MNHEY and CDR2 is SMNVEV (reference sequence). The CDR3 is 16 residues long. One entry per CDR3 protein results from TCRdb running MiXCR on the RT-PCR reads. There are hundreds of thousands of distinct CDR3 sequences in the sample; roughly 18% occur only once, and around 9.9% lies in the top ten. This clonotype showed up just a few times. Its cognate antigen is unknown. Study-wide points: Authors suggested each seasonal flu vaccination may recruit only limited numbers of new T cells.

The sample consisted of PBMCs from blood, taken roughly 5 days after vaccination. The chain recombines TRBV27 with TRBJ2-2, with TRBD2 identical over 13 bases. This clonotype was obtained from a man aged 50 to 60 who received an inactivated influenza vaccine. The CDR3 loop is CASFEGGLAGTGELFF. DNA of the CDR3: TGTGCCAGTTTCGAGGGGGGACTAGCGGGGACCGGGGAGCTGTTTTTT.